This T cell receptor beta chain was sequenced in a study of post-analysis software for immune sequencing data. Findings of the study overall: Among four to six TRBV segments more frequent in patients than controls were TRBV5-6, TRBV5-1 and TRBV20-1. A significant reduction in normalized Chao1 diversity was observed in multiple sclerosis patients versus controls.

This CDR3 has 12 residues. Germline CDR1 and CDR2: MNHNY and SVGAGI (reference sequence). V shed 5 bases and J shed 7 bases, with 12 bases lying between them. About this clonotype: Its specificity is not known.

TCR beta cDNA libraries had unique molecular identifiers. Researchers reported roughly 510,000 cDNA molecules coming from around 1 to 10 million T cells. TCRdb passed the PCR reads through MiXCR, listing each CDR3 protein once. The sample lists about 540,000 distinct CDR3 sequences; 30% to 40% were seen once. V and J are TRBV6-6 and TRBJ2-7; no definite D call. The sample was blood. This clonotype was sampled from a girl aged 2-17 years with multiple sclerosis. CDR3 coding DNA: TGTGCCAGCAGTCGCGAATCGTGGGAGCAGTACTTC. Translating gives CASSRESWEQYF.